This T cell receptor beta chain was obtained from a study of human T cells and chemical hapten exposure. Sample time point: pre-sensitization, week 0. Treatment reported: therapeutic diphenylcyclopropenone sensitization with weekly scalp DPC. The germline gives CDR1 DFQATT, CDR2 SNEGSKA (reference sequence). With V trimmed by 3 bases and J by 2 bases, 3 bases remained unmatched. The CDR3 runs 14 residues. TCRdb reprocessed the RACE reads via MiXCR and lists one record per CDR3 protein. The sample carries tens of thousands of distinct CDR3 sequences, around 12% recorded once. This clonotype was seen only a few times.

Sequencing used whole blood, obtained in connection with sensitization to the hapten diphenylcyclopropenone (DPC). The sequence was collected from a woman aged 25 to 39 with alopecia areata. Some clones in this sample may be carry-over from other donors' samples. The V call is TRBV20-1, the J call TRBJ2-7, with 11 bases lining up with TRBD2. CDR3: CSASPGLAAYEQYF. CDR3 nucleotide sequence: TGCAGTGCTAGTCCGGGACTAGCGGCCTACGAGCAGTACTTC.